Presented here are 3 T cell receptor beta chains from one specimen sequenced in a study of shared clonotypes between healthy human individuals. Sequenced by immunoSEQ multiplex PCR; TCRdb stores in-frame clones only, minus some. The table lists approximately 740,000 clones, around 92% of them singletons. Naive-designated CD8 cells lacked CD45RO, were positively enriched for CCR7, and omitted terminally differentiated effector memory CD45RA+ cells. Source material: naive CD8+ T cells sorted from blood. The receptors stem from a man aged 30 to 45 in good health.

This sequence joins TRBV5-5 and TRBJ1-2; the D is unclear. The CDR3 covers 13 residues. V lost 2 bases, J lost 6 bases, and 11 bases lay in between. The germline CDR1 and CDR2 sequences are SGHKS and YYEKEE (reference sequence). The CDR3 DNA follows: TGTGCCAGCAGCTTACGGGCTCGCGATGGCTACACCTTC. Translation: CASSLRARDGYTF.

In this sample, this clone turned up once. J is TRBJ2-7 and V is TRBV5-8, with D possibly TRBD2 on 6 matching bases. The CDR3 contains 15 residues. In germline, CDR1 is SGHTS, CDR2 YDEGEE. The ends were cut back, 8 bases at V and 6 bases at J, with 24 bases in the middle. The CDR3 DNA reads as TGTGCCAGGAGTTGCCGGACGGGGGAGATCTGCGAGCAGTACTTC. It codes for CARSCRTGEICEQYF.

This clone was observed a single time. The chain uses TRBV13 and TRBJ2-2; D is undetermined. With 1 base removed from V and 7 bases from J, the gap between germline ends came to 13 bases. The germline V gene has CDR1 PRHDT and CDR2 FYEKMQ (reference sequence). There are 15 residues in the CDR3. In nucleotides, the CDR3 is TGTGCCAGCAGCTTAGCTTGGGTTGACGTCGGGGAGCTGTTTTTT. This sequence encodes CASSLAWVDVGELFF. The whole variable domain, remainder taken from reference TRBV13 and TRBJ2-2, is AAGVIQSPRHLIKEKRETATLKCYPIPRHDTVYWYQQGPGQDPQFLISFYEKMQSDKGSIPDRFSAQQFSDYHSELNMSSLELGDSALYFCASSLAWVDVGELFFGEGSRLTVL.